The count of the clone carrying this TCR beta chain is one. Produced via immunoSEQ multiplex PCR; TCRdb's table is partial and in-frame only. The sample carries 55,000 or so clones, approximately 80% recorded once. V gave up 4 bases and J gave up 10 bases; unmatched junction bases: 10. Germline CDR1 ENHRY, CDR2 SYGVKD. The CDR3 consists of 14 residues. The data were taken from a study of PD-L1 blockade in urothelial cancer. Study in general: The patients first took atezolizumab at some point between 2014 and 2015, receiving 1,200 mg intravenously every 3 weeks.

The chain links TRBV10-3 to TRBJ2-1, with 7 bases lining up with TRBD1. The clonotype originates from a middle-aged man with urothelial cancer. Sequenced here: PBMCs, sampled around atezolizumab (anti-PD-L1) treatment. CDR3 sequence: CAISGPTGNDEQFF. The CDR3 nucleotides read TGTGCCATCAGTGGACCGACAGGGAACGACGAGCAGTTCTTC.